These T cell receptor beta chains were read from a single sample in a study of cytomegalovirus exposure and HLA in healthy donors. The data were produced by immunoSEQ multiplex PCR, yet TCRdb's version contains in-frame clones alone and is incomplete. Reported are about 70,000 clones; the ten largest clones contain 2.4%. Sequencing was performed on PBMCs. The receptors were gathered from a female donor in good health and CMV-seropositive. The CDR3 runs from the conserved cysteine through the conserved F or W. Fields, in order: D gene, V gene, J gene, CDR3 DNA, CDR3 protein. The D gene is left open where the match is weak.

d_gene: TRBD1; v_gene: TRBV18; j_gene: TRBJ1-5; CDR3nt: TGTGCCAGCTCACCCGGACAGGGGACCTATCAGCCCCAGCATTTT; CDR3aa: CASSPGQGTYQPQHF
d_gene: TRBD1; v_gene: TRBV2; j_gene: TRBJ2-3; CDR3nt: TGTGCCAGCAGTGGGACAGGGTACGGCACAGATACGCAGTATTTT; CDR3aa: CASSGTGYGTDTQYF
d_gene: TRBD2; v_gene: TRBV5-1; j_gene: TRBJ2-5; CDR3nt: TGCGCCAGCAGCTCATTAGCGGGAGAGACCCAGTACTTC; CDR3aa: CASSSLAGETQYF
d_gene: TRBD1; v_gene: TRBV7-9; j_gene: TRBJ1-4; CDR3nt: TGTGCCAGCAGCTTAGGGGACAGGGAAAATGAAAGTCTGTTTTTT; CDR3aa: CASSLGDRENESLFF
d_gene: .; v_gene: TRBV19; j_gene: TRBJ1-4; CDR3nt: TGTGCCAGTAGGAACTCGCGGGGTCCTAATGAAAAACTGTTTTTT; CDR3aa: CASRNSRGPNEKLFF
d_gene: TRBD2; v_gene: TRBV4-3; j_gene: TRBJ2-5; CDR3nt: TGCGCCAGCAGCCAATCGGCGGGGCTAGCGGGAACAGAAGAGACCCAGTACTTC; CDR3aa: CASSQSAGLAGTEETQYF
d_gene: TRBD1; v_gene: TRBV29-1; j_gene: TRBJ1-1; CDR3nt: TGCAGCTTTGAACAGGGGGCGTATGCCACTGAAGCTTTCTTT; CDR3aa: CSFEQGAYATEAFF
d_gene: TRBD1; v_gene: TRBV30; j_gene: TRBJ1-6; CDR3nt: TGTGCCTGGCTTCCGGGACAGGGCGATAATTCACCCCTCCACTTT; CDR3aa: CAWLPGQGDNSPLHF
d_gene: .; v_gene: TRBV6-1; j_gene: TRBJ2-7; CDR3nt: TGTGCCAGCAGTGATAGTACAGGCCTTTCCTACGAGCAGTACTTC; CDR3aa: CASSDSTGLSYEQYF
d_gene: .; v_gene: TRBV10-3; j_gene: TRBJ1-3; CDR3nt: TGTGCCATCGGGGGGTCGGGGCACTCTGGAAACACCATATATTTT; CDR3aa: CAIGGSGHSGNTIYF
d_gene: .; v_gene: TRBV19; j_gene: TRBJ1-5; CDR3nt: TGTGCCAGTAGGAACAGGGGCAATCAGCCCCAGCATTTT; CDR3aa: CASRNRGNQPQHF
d_gene: .; v_gene: TRBV30; j_gene: TRBJ1-2; CDR3nt: TGTGCCTGGAGTCAGGGGTACTATGGCTACACCTTC; CDR3aa: CAWSQGYYGYTF
d_gene: TRBD2; v_gene: TRBV4-3; j_gene: TRBJ2-1; CDR3nt: TGCGCCAGCAGCCAGAGACTAGCGGACGACAATGAGCAGTTCTTC; CDR3aa: CASSQRLADDNEQFF
d_gene: .; v_gene: TRBV7-9; j_gene: TRBJ2-2; CDR3nt: TGTGCCAGCAGCTTAAGCCCGCTGGTGAGCACCGGGGAGCTGTTTTTT; CDR3aa: CASSLSPLVSTGELFF